A selection of T cell receptor beta chains follows, all from one sample in a study of read filtering for tumor transcriptome and immune sequencing. Each CDR3 protein is one row after TCRdb ran MiXCR on the reads. The table shows roughly 90,000 distinct CDR3 sequences, with roughly an eighth occurring only once. Sequences were obtained from a population of CD138-negative cells sorted from bone marrow. The receptors originated from a donor at least 40 years old with multiple myeloma. Each CDR3 is given with its conserved first and last residue. The D gene is left open where the match is weak. Clone size, where shown, is once, few, many, or a class for clones that have expanded.

D: NA
J: TRBJ1-3
V: TRBV28
size: many
CDR3: CASTPTGDDAGNTIYF
DNA: TGTGCCAGCACCCCGACCGGTGACGATGCTGGAAACACCATATATTTT

D: NA
J: TRBJ2-5
V: TRBV6-5
size: many
CDR3: CASSYPAGTQYF
DNA: TGTGCCAGCAGTTACCCCGCGGGTACCCAGTACTTC

D: NA
J: TRBJ1-1
V: TRBV29-1
size: many
CDR3: CSVQGVATEAFF
DNA: TGCAGCGTTCAGGGAGTGGCCACTGAAGCTTTCTTT

D: TRBD2
J: TRBJ2-3
V: TRBV20-1
size: many
CDR3: CSAEVAGEGTDTQYF
DNA: TGCAGTGCAGAAGTAGCGGGAGAGGGCACAGATACGCAGTATTTT

D: TRBD1
J: TRBJ2-3
V: TRBV9
size: many
CDR3: CASSRQGATDTQYF
DNA: TGTGCCAGCAGCCGACAGGGGGCGACAGATACGCAGTATTTT

D: TRBD2
J: TRBJ2-1
V: TRBV2
size: NA
CDR3: CASSVASGNDNGQFF
DNA: TGTGCCAGCAGTGTAGCTAGCGGGAACGACAATGGGCAGTTCTTC

D: NA
J: TRBJ1-5
V: TRBV20-1
size: few
CDR3: CSAREARASDQPQHF
DNA: TGCAGTGCCAGAGAAGCCAGAGCAAGCGATCAGCCCCAGCATTTT

D: TRBD1
J: TRBJ2-2
V: TRBV7-2
size: many
CDR3: CASKQLGQGAGGELFF
DNA: TGTGCCAGCAAACAATTGGGACAGGGGGCCGGGGGGGAGCTGTTTTTT

D: NA
J: TRBJ1-4
V: TRBV6-1
size: many
CDR3: CASTPGFTNEKLFF
DNA: TGTGCCAGCACCCCAGGGTTCACTAATGAAAAACTGTTTTTT

D: NA
J: TRBJ2-2
V: TRBV7-2
size: many
CDR3: CASSLWGDGELFF
DNA: TGTGCCAGCAGCTTGTGGGGAGACGGGGAGCTGTTTTTT

D: NA
J: TRBJ2-2
V: TRBV28
size: many
CDR3: CASSLSPGELFF
DNA: TGTGCCAGCAGTTTATCACCCGGGGAGCTGTTTTTT

D: NA
J: TRBJ1-1
V: TRBV2
size: many
CDR3: CASSEVGWGEAFF
DNA: TGTGCCAGCAGTGAGGTCGGGTGGGGTGAAGCTTTCTTT

D: NA
J: TRBJ1-4
V: TRBV20-1
size: NA
CDR3: CSARGGTGEKLFF
DNA: TGCAGTGCTAGAGGGGGGACGGGTGAAAAACTGTTTTTT

D: NA
J: TRBJ1-4
V: TRBV12-3/TRBV12-4
size: many
CDR3: CASRPSGAGEKLFF
DNA: TGTGCCAGCCGTCCCTCCGGGGCAGGTGAAAAACTGTTTTTT

D: NA
J: TRBJ2-5
V: TRBV7-9
size: many
CDR3: CASSSAPGGETQYF
DNA: TGTGCCAGCAGCTCGGCCCCCGGTGGAGAGACCCAGTACTTC

D: NA
J: TRBJ2-3
V: TRBV20-1
size: many
CDR3: CSARDGPLTDTQYF
DNA: TGCAGTGCTAGAGATGGACCACTCACAGATACGCAGTATTTT

D: TRBD2
J: TRBJ2-2
V: TRBV20-1
size: many
CDR3: CSAYPGLAKGELFF
DNA: TGCAGTGCCTACCCCGGACTAGCTAAAGGGGAGCTGTTTTTT

D: NA
J: TRBJ2-5
V: TRBV29-1
size: NA
CDR3: CSAEAGEETQYF
DNA: TGCAGCGCCGAAGCAGGGGAAGAGACCCAGTACTTC

D: NA
J: TRBJ2-2
V: TRBV6-2/TRBV6-3
size: few
CDR3: CASSYSGGTNTGELFF
DNA: TGTGCCAGCAGTTACTCCGGCGGAACGAACACCGGGGAGCTGTTTTTT

D: TRBD1
J: TRBJ1-5
V: TRBV20-1
size: many
CDR3: CSAKFDRGLGNQPQHF
DNA: TGCAGTGCTAAATTCGACAGGGGTCTTGGCAATCAGCCCCAGCATTTT

D: NA
J: TRBJ1-5
V: TRBV19
size: many
CDR3: CASSILRGGNQPQHF
DNA: TGTGCCAGTAGTATCCTGAGGGGCGGTAATCAGCCCCAGCATTTT

D: NA
J: TRBJ1-1
V: TRBV27
size: many
CDR3: CASSLGHEAFF
DNA: TGTGCCAGCAGTTTAGGACACGAAGCTTTCTTT

D: NA
J: TRBJ2-5
V: TRBV3-1
size: many
CDR3: CASSQDSETQYF
DNA: TGTGCCAGCAGCCAAGATTCCGAGACCCAGTACTTC

D: NA
J: TRBJ1-1
V: TRBV7-9
size: many
CDR3: CASSLQGYTEAFF
DNA: TGTGCCAGCAGTCTCCAGGGGTACACTGAAGCTTTCTTT

D: TRBD1
J: TRBJ2-5
V: TRBV5-1
size: many
CDR3: CASSRGQPRETQYF
DNA: TGCGCCAGCAGCCGGGGACAGCCACGGGAGACCCAGTACTTC

D: TRBD2
J: TRBJ2-1
V: TRBV11-2
size: NA
CDR3: CASSEIAGGSGEQFF
DNA: TGTGCCAGCAGCGAGATAGCGGGAGGGAGCGGTGAGCAGTTCTTC